The clone carrying this T cell receptor (beta chain) has a handful of counts. Its specificity is unknown. This specimen belongs to a study of monozygotic twins with cystic fibrosis. The study, taken as a whole, reports: Clonality was generally low (median approximately 0.0094), higher in the most severe patients. Monozygotic CF twin pairs shared significantly more nucleotide-identical clonotypes than unrelated CF individuals did.

The table came from immunoSEQ multiplex PCR; TCRdb's copy has only in-frame clones and leaves some out. The table includes 25,000 to 35,000 clones, around 81% detected once. Material: blood. This TCR was recovered from a girl aged 2 to 10 with cystic fibrosis.

The CDR3 protein is CASSESGDRGHEQYF. The CDR3 region has the DNA TGCGCCAGCAGTGAGTCAGGGGACAGGGGACACGAGCAGTACTTC. This chain joins TRBV10-1 and TRBJ2-7, with 10 bases lining up with TRBD1. J lost 5 bases, V lost 0 bases, and 4 bases had no gene match. Germline V CDR1 and CDR2: WNHNN, SYGVQD (reference sequence). The CDR3 runs to 15 residues.